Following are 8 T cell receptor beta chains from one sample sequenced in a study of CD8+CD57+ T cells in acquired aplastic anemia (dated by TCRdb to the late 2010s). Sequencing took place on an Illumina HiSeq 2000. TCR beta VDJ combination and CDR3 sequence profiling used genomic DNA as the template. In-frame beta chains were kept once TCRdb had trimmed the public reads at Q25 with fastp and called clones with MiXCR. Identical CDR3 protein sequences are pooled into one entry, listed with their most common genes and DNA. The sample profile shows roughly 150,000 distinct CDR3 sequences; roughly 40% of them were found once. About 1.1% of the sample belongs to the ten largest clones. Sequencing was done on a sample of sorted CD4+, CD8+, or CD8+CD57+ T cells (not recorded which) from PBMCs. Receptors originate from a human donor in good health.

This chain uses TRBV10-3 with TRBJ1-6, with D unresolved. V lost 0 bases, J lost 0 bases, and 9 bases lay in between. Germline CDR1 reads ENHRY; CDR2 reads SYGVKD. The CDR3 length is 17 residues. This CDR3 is CAISESKVGSYNSPLHF. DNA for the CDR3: TGTGCCATCAGTGAGTCGAAGGTCGGCTCCTATAATTCACCCCTCCACTTT.

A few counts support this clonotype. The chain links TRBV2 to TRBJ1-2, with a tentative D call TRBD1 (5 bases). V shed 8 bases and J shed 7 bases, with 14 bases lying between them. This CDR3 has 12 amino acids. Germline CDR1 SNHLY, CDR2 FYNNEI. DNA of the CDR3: TGTGCCAGCGTCAGGGTCATCGGTGGCTACACCTTC. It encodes CASVRVIGGYTF. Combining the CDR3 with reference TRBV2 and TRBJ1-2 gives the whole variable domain EPEVTQTPSHQVTQMGQEVILRCVPISNHLYFYWYRQILGQKVEFLVSFYNNEISEKSEIFDDQFSVERPDGSNFTLKIRSTKLEDSAMYFCASVRVIGGYTFGSGTRLTVV.

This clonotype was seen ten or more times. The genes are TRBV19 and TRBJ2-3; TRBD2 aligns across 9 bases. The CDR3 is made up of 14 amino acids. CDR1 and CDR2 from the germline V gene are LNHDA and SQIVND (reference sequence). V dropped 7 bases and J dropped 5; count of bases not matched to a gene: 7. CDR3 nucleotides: TGTGCCAGTACGGTAGCGGGGGTGGGAGATACGCAGTATTTT. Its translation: CASTVAGVGDTQYF.

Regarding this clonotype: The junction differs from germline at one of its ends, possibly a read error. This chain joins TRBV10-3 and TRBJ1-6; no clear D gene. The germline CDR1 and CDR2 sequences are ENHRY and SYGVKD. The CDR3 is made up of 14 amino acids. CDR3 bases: TGCGCCATCAGTGAGGGCGGTCCTGATTCACCCCTCCACTTT. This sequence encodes CAISEGGPDSPLHF.

The CDR3 spells CASSLRGVATEAFF. The CDR3 nucleotides read TGTGCCAGCAGTTTACGTGGGGTTGCCACTGAAGCTTTCTTT. The chain combines TRBV12-3 or TRBV12-4 with TRBJ1-1; the D is unclear. CDR3 length: 14 residues. Trimming pared 2 bases from V and 4 bases from J, leaving 11 bases between.

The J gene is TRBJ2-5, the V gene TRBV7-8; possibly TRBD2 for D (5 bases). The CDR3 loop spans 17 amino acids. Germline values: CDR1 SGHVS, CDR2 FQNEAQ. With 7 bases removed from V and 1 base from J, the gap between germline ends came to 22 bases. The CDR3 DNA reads TGTGCCAGCAAGGACTCTTCGCTGGTGATGGTCCAAGAGACCCAGTACTTC. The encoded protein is CASKDSSLVMVQETQYF.

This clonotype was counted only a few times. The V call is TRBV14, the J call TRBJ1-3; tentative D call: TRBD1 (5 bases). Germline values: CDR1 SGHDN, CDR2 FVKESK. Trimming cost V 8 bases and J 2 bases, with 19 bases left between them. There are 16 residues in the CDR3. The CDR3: CASSLQATETGNTIYF. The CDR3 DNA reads TGTGCCAGCTCACTTCAGGCGACAGAGACTGGAAACACCATATATTTT.

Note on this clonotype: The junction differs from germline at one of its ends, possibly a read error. In DNA form, the CDR3 reads TGTGCCAGCAGCTTGGGGAGAAGCACAGATACGCGGTATTTT. It is translated as CASSLGRSTDTRYF. The rearrangement links TRBV5-6 to TRBJ2-3, with D unresolved. Germline CDR1 is SGHDT and CDR2 is YYEEEE. This CDR3 comprises 14 residues.